This TCR beta chain was identified in a study of OX40 agonist ivuxolimab in advanced cancers. About the research overall: Antecedent anti-PD-1, anti-PD-L1 or anti-CTLA-4 therapy was permissible, with roughly 36% having received some.

The CDR3 sequence is 15 residues long. V trimming: 0 bases; J trimming: 1 base; junction bases outside the gene matches: 3. In germline, CDR1 is SGDLS, CDR2 YYNGEE. Profiling relied on immunoSEQ multiplex PCR, and the TCRdb table lists in-frame clones only, not all of them. The data contain 50,000 to 75,000 clones, around 89% of them seen just once; the ten biggest clones take up 14%. Whole-study findings and limits: By week 6 at 0.1 to 3.0 mg/kg, blood CD4+ and CD8+ T cells had expanded clonally.

A note on this clone: Antigen unknown.

The sequences come from CD4+ or CD8+ T cells sorted from blood, collected in a trial of the OX40 agonist ivuxolimab. The J gene is TRBJ2-5, the V gene TRBV9; 7 bases are a match to TRBD1. The sequence derives from an adult with an advanced solid tumor such as melanoma, head and neck, liver or kidney cancer. CDR3 region: CASSVGRGIQETQYF. The CDR3, as DNA: TGTGCCAGCAGCGTAGGCAGGGGGATCCAAGAGACCCAGTACTTC.